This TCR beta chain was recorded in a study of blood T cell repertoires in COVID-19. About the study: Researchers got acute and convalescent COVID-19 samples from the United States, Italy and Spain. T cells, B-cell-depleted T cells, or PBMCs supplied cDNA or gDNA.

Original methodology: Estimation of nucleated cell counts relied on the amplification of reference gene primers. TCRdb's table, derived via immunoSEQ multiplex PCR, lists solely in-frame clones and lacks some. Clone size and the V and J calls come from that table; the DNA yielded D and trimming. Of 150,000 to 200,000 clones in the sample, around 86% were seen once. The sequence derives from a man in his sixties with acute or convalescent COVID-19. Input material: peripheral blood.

CDR3 DNA sequence: TGCAGTGCTGCAGGGGGGGGCTACACCTTC. This gives the protein CSAAGGGYTF. The genes are TRBV20-1 and TRBJ1-2, with 7 bases fitting TRBD1. CDR3 length: 10 residues. CDR1 DFQATT and CDR2 SNEGSKA come from the germline V gene (reference sequence). Germline trimming cut 5 bases from V and 8 bases from J; bases unmatched to any gene: 2.